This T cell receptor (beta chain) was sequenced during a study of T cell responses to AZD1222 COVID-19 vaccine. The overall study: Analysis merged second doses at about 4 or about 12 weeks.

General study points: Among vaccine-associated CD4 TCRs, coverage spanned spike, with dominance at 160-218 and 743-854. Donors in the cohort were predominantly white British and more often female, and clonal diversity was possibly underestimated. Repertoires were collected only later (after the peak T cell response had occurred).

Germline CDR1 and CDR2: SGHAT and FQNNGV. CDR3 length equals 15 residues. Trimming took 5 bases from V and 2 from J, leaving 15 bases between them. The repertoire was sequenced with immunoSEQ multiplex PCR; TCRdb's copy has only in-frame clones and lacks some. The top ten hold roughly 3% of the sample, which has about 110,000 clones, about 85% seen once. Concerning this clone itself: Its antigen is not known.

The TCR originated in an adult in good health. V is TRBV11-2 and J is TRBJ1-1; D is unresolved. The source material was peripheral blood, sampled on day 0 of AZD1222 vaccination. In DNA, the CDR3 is TGTGCCAGCAGCGCCCAGTTACAGAAAAACACTGAAGCTTTCTTT. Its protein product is CASSAQLQKNTEAFF.